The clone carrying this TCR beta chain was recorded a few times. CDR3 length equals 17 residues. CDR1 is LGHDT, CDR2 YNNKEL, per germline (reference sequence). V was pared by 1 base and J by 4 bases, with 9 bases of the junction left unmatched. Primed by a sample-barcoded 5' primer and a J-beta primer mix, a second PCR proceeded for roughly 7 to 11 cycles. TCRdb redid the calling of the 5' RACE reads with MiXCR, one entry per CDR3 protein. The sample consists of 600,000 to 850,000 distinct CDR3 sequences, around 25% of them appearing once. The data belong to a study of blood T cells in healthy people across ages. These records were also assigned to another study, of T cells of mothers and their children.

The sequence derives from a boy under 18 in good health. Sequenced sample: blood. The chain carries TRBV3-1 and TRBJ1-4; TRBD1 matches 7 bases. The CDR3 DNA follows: TGTGCCAGCAGCCAAGCCGGCTTGGACAGGATTAATGAAAAACTGTTTTTT. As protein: CASSQAGLDRINEKLFF.